The 32 T cell receptor beta chains reported below all come from one sample, sequenced in a study of blood T cell repertoires in COVID-19. TCRdb keeps only in-frame clones here, not all; method: immunoSEQ multiplex PCR. Here the sample spans approximately 190,000 clones, roughly four fifths being singletons. Sequenced sample: peripheral blood. Every receptor here comes from a woman between 35 and 50 years old with acute or convalescent COVID-19.

This chain connects TRBV19 to TRBJ2-6; D not certain. The CDR3 consists of 16 residues. Germline lookup yields CDR1 LNHDA and CDR2 SQIVND (reference sequence). V lost 7 bases and J lost 0, with 13 bases in between. In DNA, the CDR3 is TGTGCCAGTACCCCACTCACAGACTCTGGGGCCAACGTCCTGACTTTC. As protein: CASTPLTDSGANVLTF.

This clone was counted between two and nine times. The chain is built from TRBV5-1 and TRBJ1-2; D possibly corresponds to TRBD1 (5 bases). The V end lost 0 bases, the J end lost 7 bases, and 13 bases lay between the germline ends. The germline V gene encodes CDR1 SGHRS and CDR2 YFSETQ. The length of the CDR3 is 14 residues. In DNA, the CDR3 is TGCGCCAGCAGCTTGGGGGTAGTGCAGGGTGGCTACACCTTC. Translated: CASSLGVVQGGYTF.

The CDR3 DNA reads as TGCGCCAGCAGCTTGGCGGAGGGGGCGGGCACTGAAGCTTTCTTT. This translates into CASSLAEGAGTEAFF. The chain links TRBV5-1 to TRBJ1-1, with 7 bases fitting TRBD1. CDR1 and CDR2 from the germline V gene are SGHRS and YFSETQ. V was pared by 0 bases and J by 4 bases, with 6 bases of the junction left unmatched. This CDR3 contains 15 residues.

The V gene is TRBV28, the J gene TRBJ1-6, with unresolved D. The CDR3 is 13 amino acids. V shed 2 bases and J shed 15 bases, with 14 bases lying between them. Germline V lookup: CDR1 MDHEN, CDR2 SYDVKM. CDR3 DNA sequence: TGTGCCAGCAGTTTACCCGGGCGGGGAGACCTCCACTTT. Its protein is CASSLPGRGDLHF.

The chain employs TRBV15 and TRBJ2-3, with no clear D. CDR1 and CDR2 from the germline V gene are LNHNV and YYDKDF (reference sequence). The length of the CDR3 is 13 residues. The V gene lost 8 bases and the J gene lost 7 bases, with 16 bases spanning the gap. CDR3 sequence: CATRALSTHTQYF. CDR3 nucleotides: TGTGCCACCCGAGCTCTATCTACGCATACGCAGTATTTT.

This chain connects TRBV5-1 to TRBJ2-7; D uncertain. The CDR3 totals 14 residues. The germline V gene has CDR1 SGHRS and CDR2 YFSETQ. Trimming stripped 3 bases from V and 3 bases from J, with 13 bases between. The CDR3: CASSSSPGGYEQYF. In DNA, the CDR3 is TGCGCCAGCAGCTCTTCCCCCGGTGGCTACGAGCAGTACTTC.

V is TRBV7-9 and J is TRBJ1-5, with no clear D. The ends were cut back, 6 bases at V and 8 bases at J, with 11 bases in the middle. The CDR3 length is 12 residues. Germline V gene data show CDR1 as SEHNR and CDR2 as FQNEAQ (reference sequence). The CDR3 DNA follows: TGTGCCAGCAGTTCATTCAGCGAGCCCCAGCATTTT. Protein product: CASSSFSEPQHF.

The V gene is TRBV24-1, the J gene TRBJ2-2, with 8 positions matching TRBD2. Per germline, CDR1 KGHDR and CDR2 SFDVKD. CDR3 length: 15 amino acids. Unmatched junction bases numbered 5, after V lost 7 bases and J lost 2 bases. This chain's CDR3 is CATSRAGANTGELFF. CDR3 sequence (DNA): TGTGCCACCAGCCGAGCGGGGGCTAACACCGGGGAGCTGTTTTTT.

The chain joins TRBV7-2 to TRBJ1-5; weak D call: TRBD1 (6 bases). Between the trimmed V and J ends, which lost 5 bases and 1 base, there was a span of 18 bases. Germline values: CDR1 SGHTA, CDR2 FQGNSA. The CDR3 has 17 residues. CDR3 loop: CASSPRGGGYSNQPQHF. Here the CDR3 DNA reads TGTGCCAGCAGCCCCCGAGGGGGGGGCTACAGCAATCAGCCCCAGCATTTT.

The rearrangement uses TRBV19 and TRBJ2-7; 12 positions match TRBD1. This CDR3 comprises 14 residues. V lost 7 bases to trimming and J lost 6 bases; unmatched junction nucleotides: 7. Germline V gene sequence: CDR1 LNHDA, CDR2 SQIVND (reference sequence). CDR3 bases: TGTGCCAGTAAACCGGGACAGGGGGCGGGCGAGCAGTACTTC. Protein: CASKPGQGAGEQYF.

CDR3 sequence: CASSKPGQAISVYEQYF. In nucleotides, the CDR3 is TGTGCCAGCAGCAAACCGGGACAGGCTATTTCCGTATACGAGCAGTACTTC. V gene TRBV21-1 combines with J gene TRBJ2-7; the tabulated D call, TRBD1, remains unverified against the DNA. TRBV21-1 is annotated as a pseudogene. The CDR3 loop spans 17 amino acids.

This clone has more than one count but fewer than ten. The chain is built from TRBV5-4 and TRBJ2-2, with 7 bases aligning to TRBD1. Trimming at V came to 3 bases and at J to 4 bases, leaving 3 bases not matched to a gene. The CDR3 length is 14 residues. Germline assignment: CDR1 SGHNT and CDR2 YYREEE (reference sequence). The CDR3 DNA sequence: TGTGCCAGCAGCTGGGACAGAAGCACCGGGGAGCTGTTTTTT. This codes for CASSWDRSTGELFF.

This clone was counted a few times. This rearrangement joins TRBV5-1 to TRBJ2-3; D unclear. The CDR3 loop spans 14 amino acids. Germline lookup yields CDR1 SGHRS and CDR2 YFSETQ. Trimming shortened V by 0 bases and J by 7 bases, and 12 bases separated the two germline ends. The CDR3 sequence is CASSLEAVENTQYF. In nucleotides, the CDR3 is TGCGCCAGCAGCTTGGAGGCGGTCGAGAATACGCAGTATTTT.

The chain joins TRBV5-1 to TRBJ2-1, with 9 bases aligning to TRBD2. The CDR3 sequence is 18 residues long. J gave up 6 bases and V 0 bases, and 13 bases lay outside the gene matches. Per the germline V gene, CDR1 is SGHRS and CDR2 is YFSETQ. The CDR3 loop is CASSLDRLAGTPSNEQFF. In DNA form, the CDR3 reads TGCGCCAGCAGCTTGGATCGTCTAGCGGGAACCCCATCCAATGAGCAGTTCTTC.

The chain couples TRBV30 to TRBJ2-7, with D maybe TRBD1 (9 bases). The CDR3 is made up of 14 amino acids. Deletions cut 4 bases from V and 3 bases from J, with 16 bases between. The germline V gene has CDR1 GTSNPN and CDR2 SVGIG (reference sequence). CDR3 sequence reads: CAWTGGTGFYEQYF. The CDR3 region has the DNA TGTGCCTGGACGGGGGGGACAGGGTTCTACGAGCAGTACTTC. The full variable domain, with the rest looked up from reference TRBV30 and TRBJ2-7, is SQTIHQWPATLVQPVGSPLSLECTVEGTSNPNLYWYRQAAGRGLQLLFYSVGIGQISSEVPQNLSASRPQDRQFILSSKKLLLSDSGFYLCAWTGGTGFYEQYFGPGTRLTVT.

The rearrangement joins TRBV29-1 to TRBJ1-5; weak D call: TRBD1 (6 bases). This CDR3 spans 12 amino acids. V shed 7 bases and J shed 3 bases, with 10 bases lying between them. The V gene's germline CDR1 is SQVTM and CDR2 ANQGSEA. The CDR3 is CSARDNNQPQHF. For the CDR3, the DNA is TGCAGCGCCCGGGACAACAATCAGCCCCAGCATTTT.

The V gene is TRBV27, the J gene TRBJ1-2; 12 nucleotides align to TRBD1. With V trimmed by 11 bases and J by 14 bases, 12 bases remained unmatched. The CDR3 runs to 12 residues. Germline lookup yields CDR1 MNHEY and CDR2 SMNVEV (reference sequence). For the CDR3, the DNA is TGTGCCGCGACGGGACAGGGGGCGAACTGGACCTTC. It yields the protein CAATGQGANWTF.

V and J are TRBV13 and TRBJ2-1; D is perhaps TRBD1 (6 bases). Germline V gene sequence: CDR1 PRHDT, CDR2 FYEKMQ (reference sequence). V lost 3 bases, J lost 3 bases, and 12 bases lay in between. This CDR3 comprises 15 residues. In DNA form, the CDR3 reads TGTGCCAGCAGCTTTAACCCCAGGGGCTACAATGAGCAGTTCTTC. Amino acids: CASSFNPRGYNEQFF.

This rearrangement joins TRBV28 to TRBJ2-5; D is perhaps TRBD2 (5 bases). The V gene's germline CDR1 is MDHEN and CDR2 SYDVKM. The CDR3 is 16 residues long. Trimming shortened V by 5 bases and J by 5 bases, and 21 bases separated the two germline ends. CDR3 region: CASSQPAGVSPETQYF. CDR3 DNA sequence: TGTGCCAGCAGTCAACCAGCCGGGGTCAGCCCTGAGACCCAGTACTTC.

This clone was seen a few times. The gene calls are TRBV19 and TRBJ2-7; TRBD2 is a possible D gene (5 bases). Germline CDR1 LNHDA, CDR2 SQIVND (reference sequence). There are 13 residues in the CDR3. V was trimmed by 4 bases and J by 1 base, leaving 8 bases between them. In DNA form, the CDR3 reads TGTGCCAGTAGTACGAGGGATTCCTACGAGCAGTACTTC. Protein: CASSTRDSYEQYF.

CDR3 in amino acids: CASSPPGQVYTEAFF. Written as DNA, the CDR3 is TGTGCCAGCAGTCCCCCGGGACAGGTGTACACTGAAGCTTTCTTT. This chain joins TRBV28 and TRBJ1-1, with 8 bases identical to TRBD1. Germline V gives CDR1 MDHEN, CDR2 SYDVKM. The trim removed 5 bases at V and 3 bases at J, leaving 8 bases unmatched. This CDR3 contains 15 residues.

V is TRBV7-3 and J is TRBJ2-7; TRBD1 matches at 7 bases. J gave up 0 bases and V 3 bases, and 8 bases lay outside the gene matches. Germline V CDR1 and CDR2: SGHTA, FQGTGA. The CDR3 runs to 16 residues. The CDR3: CASSFTPRDSSYEQYF. The DNA of the CDR3 is TGTGCCAGCAGCTTCACTCCGAGGGACAGCTCCTACGAGCAGTACTTC.

The rearrangement uses TRBV4-1 and TRBJ1-2, with D possibly matching TRBD1 (6 bases). Germline loops: CDR1 MGHRA, CDR2 YSYEKL. Trimming stripped 2 bases from V and 6 bases from J, with 13 bases between. This CDR3 spans 14 amino acids. The CDR3, as DNA: TGCGCCAGCAGCCAACCAAACAGGGCGAATGGCTACACCTTC. As protein: CASSQPNRANGYTF.

This chain connects TRBV10-2 to TRBJ2-1; D not resolved. Trimming pared 2 bases from V and 0 bases from J, leaving 14 bases between. Germline V gene sequence: CDR1 WSHSY, CDR2 SAAADI. The CDR3 is made up of 17 amino acids. In nucleotides, the CDR3 is TGCGCCAGCAGTGAGCCTTTCGACTCTATCTCCTACAATGAGCAGTTCTTC. It is translated as CASSEPFDSISYNEQFF.

The genes are TRBV28 and TRBJ2-7, with 7 nucleotides matching TRBD1. The V segment lost 10 bases and the J segment 1 base; nucleotides outside the gene matches: 19. The germline V gene has CDR1 MDHEN and CDR2 SYDVKM. This CDR3 spans 17 amino acids. The CDR3 spells CANLPSLQGPRSYEQYF. The CDR3 bases are TGTGCCAACCTCCCATCATTACAGGGGCCACGGTCCTACGAGCAGTACTTC.

The CDR3 loop reads CASSLRDSRSEKLFF. CDR3 DNA sequence: TGTGCCAGCAGCCTTCGCGACAGTCGCTCCGAAAAACTGTTTTTT. V usage is TRBV7-6 and J usage is TRBJ1-4; D possibly corresponds to TRBD1 (5 bases). The CDR3 covers 15 residues. Germline lookup yields CDR1 SGHVS and CDR2 FNYEAQ. Trimming removed 5 bases at V and 8 bases at J, with 18 bases between. Full variable domain (outside the CDR3, taken from reference TRBV7-6 and TRBJ1-4): GAGVSQSPRYKVTKRGQDVALRCDPISGHVSLYWYRQALGQGPEFLTYFNYEAQQDKSGLPNDRFSAERPEGSISTLTIQRTEQRDSAMYRCASSLRDSRSEKLFFGSGTQLSVL.

This sequence joins TRBV5-1 and TRBJ1-6, with 7 bases matching TRBD1. This CDR3 has 14 amino acids. In germline, CDR1 is SGHRS, CDR2 YFSETQ. J was trimmed by 5 bases and V by 3 bases; bases with no gene match: 2. CDR3 DNA sequence: TGCGCCAGCAGCTACGGGACAGATAATTCACCCCTCCACTTT. Its translation: CASSYGTDNSPLHF.

This clone has a single count. This rearrangement joins TRBV6-5 to TRBJ2-2; TRBD1 agrees at 7 bases. The CDR3 spans 14 residues. The V segment lost 6 bases and the J segment 5 bases; nucleotides outside the gene matches: 6. Germline V gene lookup returns CDR1 MNHEY and CDR2 SVGAGI. The CDR3 is CASRTNRGTGELFF. DNA of the CDR3: TGTGCCAGCAGGACCAACAGGGGAACCGGGGAGCTGTTTTTT.

V gene TRBV6-6 combines with J gene TRBJ2-2; 7 nucleotides line up with TRBD2. The CDR3 totals 15 residues. Trimming cost V 2 bases and J 6 bases; bases outside gene matches: 6. Germline V gives CDR1 MNHNY, CDR2 SVGAGI (reference sequence). CDR3 DNA: TGTGCCAGCAGTTACAGGACTAGTCCCCCCGGGGAGCTGTTTTTT. Translation: CASSYRTSPPGELFF.

This chain uses TRBV27 with TRBJ2-7; tentative D call: TRBD2 (6 bases). Trimming removed 1 base at V and 0 bases at J, with 7 bases between. The CDR3 totals 14 residues. Germline lookup yields CDR1 MNHEY and CDR2 SMNVEV (reference sequence). CDR3 in amino acids: CASSLWRDSYEQYF. Written as DNA, the CDR3 is TGTGCCAGCAGTTTATGGCGGGACTCCTACGAGCAGTACTTC.

The chain combines TRBV28 with TRBJ2-7, with a weak D call TRBD1 (6 bases). Germline CDR1 reads MDHEN; CDR2 reads SYDVKM. CDR3 length: 14 residues. V was shortened by 3 bases and J by 2 bases, with 11 bases between the two germline ends. DNA for the CDR3: TGTGCCAGCAGTTTCAGAGGGGACACCTACGAGCAGTACTTC. Protein: CASSFRGDTYEQYF.

V gene TRBV14 combines with J gene TRBJ2-7; TRBD1 is a possible D gene (6 bases). Trimming cost V 1 base and J 2 bases, with 9 bases left between them. Looked up from germline, CDR1 is SGHDN and CDR2 is FVKESK. The CDR3 runs to 14 residues. CDR3 sequence: CASSQARQAYEQYF. The CDR3, as DNA: TGTGCCAGCAGCCAAGCCAGACAGGCCTACGAGCAGTACTTC.